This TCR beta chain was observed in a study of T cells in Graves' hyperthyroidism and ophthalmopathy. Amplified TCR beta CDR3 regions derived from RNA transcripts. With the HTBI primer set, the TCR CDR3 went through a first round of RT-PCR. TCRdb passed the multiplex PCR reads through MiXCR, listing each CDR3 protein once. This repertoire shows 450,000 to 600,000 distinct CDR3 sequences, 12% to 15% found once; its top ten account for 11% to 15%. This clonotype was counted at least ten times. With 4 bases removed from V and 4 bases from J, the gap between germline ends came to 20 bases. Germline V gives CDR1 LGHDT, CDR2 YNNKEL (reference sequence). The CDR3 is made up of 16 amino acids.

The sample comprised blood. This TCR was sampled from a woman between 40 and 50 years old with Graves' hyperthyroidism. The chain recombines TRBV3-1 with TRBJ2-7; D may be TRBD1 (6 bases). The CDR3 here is CASSPRTGSLPYEQYF. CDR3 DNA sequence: TGTGCCAGCAGCCCCAGAACAGGGAGTCTTCCTTACGAGCAGTACTTC.